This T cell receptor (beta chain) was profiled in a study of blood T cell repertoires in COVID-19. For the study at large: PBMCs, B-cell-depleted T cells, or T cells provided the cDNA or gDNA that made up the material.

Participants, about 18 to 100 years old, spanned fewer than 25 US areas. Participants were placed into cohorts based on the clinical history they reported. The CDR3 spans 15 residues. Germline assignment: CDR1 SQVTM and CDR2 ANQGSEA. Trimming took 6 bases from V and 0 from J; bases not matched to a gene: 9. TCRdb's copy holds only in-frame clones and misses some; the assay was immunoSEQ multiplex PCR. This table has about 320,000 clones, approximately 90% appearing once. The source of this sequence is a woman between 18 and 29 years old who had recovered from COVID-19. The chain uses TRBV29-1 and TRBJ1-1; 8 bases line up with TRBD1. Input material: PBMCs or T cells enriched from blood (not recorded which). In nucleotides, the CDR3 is TGCAGCGTCAGACAGGGGATGGGGATGAACACTGAAGCTTTCTTT. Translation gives CSVRQGMGMNTEAFF.